The 8 T cell receptor beta chains below were found in one sample sequenced in a study of blood T cell repertoires in COVID-19. Here immunoSEQ multiplex PCR was the method, and the copy in TCRdb shows in-frame clones only, minus some. The repertoire consists of 60,000 or so clones, with roughly 90% occurring once and the leading ten covering approximately 1.6%. The sample was peripheral blood. The source of these receptors is a human donor in a cohort sampled during active COVID-19.

The rearrangement links TRBV4-2 to TRBJ1-1, with 8 bases matching TRBD1. The V segment lost 2 bases and the J segment 4 bases; nucleotides outside the gene matches: 3. Per germline, CDR1 LGHNA and CDR2 YNFKEQ. This CDR3 region has 14 residues. The CDR3 coding sequence is TGTGCCAGCAGCCAATCCACAGGGGGCACTGAAGCTTTCTTT. Translating it yields CASSQSTGGTEAFF.

The chain joins TRBV5-4 to TRBJ1-1, with 7 bases that match TRBD1. Germline trimming cut 4 bases from V and 0 bases from J; bases unmatched to any gene: 6. Germline V gene data show CDR1 as SGHNT and CDR2 as YYREEE (reference sequence). The CDR3 covers 15 residues. As DNA, the CDR3 is TGTGCCAGCAGCCTCCCCGGGACAGTGAACACTGAAGCTTTCTTT. It translates to CASSLPGTVNTEAFF.

The V and J genes are TRBV20-1 and TRBJ2-6; tentative D call: TRBD2 (6 bases). CDR1 is DFQATT and CDR2 is SNEGSKA in the germline V gene (reference sequence). V lost 3 bases, J lost 2 bases, and 17 bases lay in between. CDR3 length: 17 residues. The CDR3 coding sequence is TGCAGTGCTAGTGGTGGGCAGGGAGGTACTGGGGCCAACGTCCTGACTTTC. This codes for CSASGGQGGTGANVLTF.

This chain links TRBV28 with TRBJ1-1; 11 bases line up with TRBD1. V lost 7 bases to trimming and J lost 4 bases; unmatched junction nucleotides: 11. In germline, CDR1 is MDHEN, CDR2 SYDVKM. CDR3 length equals 16 residues. The CDR3 loop reads CASTQMGQGGATEAFF. CDR3 coding DNA: TGTGCCAGCACCCAAATGGGACAGGGGGGGGCCACTGAAGCTTTCTTT.

J is TRBJ2-7 and V is TRBV10-3, with 14 bases matching TRBD2. The CDR3 length is 18 residues. The trim removed 5 bases at V and 5 bases at J, leaving 14 bases unmatched. CDR1 is ENHRY, CDR2 SYGVKD, per germline. The CDR3 is CAISPGLAGVKTFHEQYF. The CDR3 DNA reads as TGTGCCATCAGTCCGGGACTAGCGGGAGTAAAGACATTCCACGAGCAGTACTTC.

This chain connects TRBV6-6 to TRBJ1-6, with D perhaps matching TRBD1 (6 bases). CDR1 and CDR2 (germline): MNHNY, SVGAGI (reference sequence). The CDR3 runs to 13 residues. The V end lost 4 bases, the J end lost 17 bases, and 18 bases lay between the germline ends. CDR3 in amino acids: CASSSHGFTGIHF. Written as DNA, the CDR3 is TGTGCCAGCAGTTCCCACGGATTTACAGGGATCCACTTT.

This chain connects TRBV10-1 to TRBJ2-7; 10 bases agree with TRBD2. This CDR3 has 15 amino acids. Per germline, CDR1 WNHNN and CDR2 SYGVQD (reference sequence). With V trimmed by 5 bases and J by 0 bases, 4 bases remained unmatched. The CDR3 sequence: CASSKGLANSYEQYF. CDR3 bases: TGCGCCAGCAGTAAGGGACTAGCGAACTCCTACGAGCAGTACTTC.

This clone has only one observation. The chain has TRBV7-3 and TRBJ2-2; 8 bases fit TRBD1. Trimming at V came to 4 bases and at J to 6 bases, leaving 4 bases not matched to a gene. The CDR3 length is 14 residues. Germline CDR1 is SGHTA and CDR2 is FQGTGA. The CDR3 DNA is TGTGCCAGCAGCTCCGGACAGGGCCCCGGGGAGCTGTTTTTT. It codes for CASSSGQGPGELFF.